These 21 T cell receptor beta chains came from one sample sequenced in a study of graft-versus-host responses after intestinal transplantation. No antigens are known for them. Only in-frame clones appear in the TCRdb table, and some are missing; sequencing was by immunoSEQ multiplex PCR. The sample consists of over 40,000 clones, approximately 96% of them appearing once. This sample comprised unstimulated CD8+ T cells sorted from spleen or lymph node cells, obtained before transplant. The receptors were sampled from a human donor who was the organ donor for an intestinal transplant.

The V call is TRBV30, the J call TRBJ1-1; 8 bases line up with TRBD1. The length of the CDR3 is 14 residues. Trimming at V came to 4 bases and at J to 1 base, leaving 5 bases not matched to a gene. Per germline, CDR1 GTSNPN and CDR2 SVGIG (reference sequence). In DNA, the CDR3 is TGTGCCTGGACATGGGGGACAGGGAACACTGAAGCTTTCTTT. As protein: CAWTWGTGNTEAFF.

About this clone: An end of the junction differs from the germline gene, which may be a read error. V usage is TRBV7-9 and J usage is TRBJ2-3; weak D call: TRBD2 (6 bases). The length of the CDR3 is 9 residues. Germline-derived CDR1 and CDR2 are SEHNR and FQNEAQ (reference sequence). This CDR3 reads CAVHWTGVF. In DNA form, the CDR3 reads TGTGCCGTTCACTGGACGGGGGTTTTT. The variable domain in full, completed from reference TRBV7-9 and TRBJ2-3, reads DTGVSQNPRHKITKRGQNVTFRCDPISEHNRLYWYRQTLGQGPEFLTYFQNEAQLEKSRLLSDRFSAERPKGSFSTLEIQRTEQGDSAMYLCAVHWTGVFGPGTRLTVL.

The rearrangement joins TRBV7-9 to TRBJ2-5; TRBD2 matches at 11 bases. Germline loops: CDR1 SEHNR, CDR2 FQNEAQ (reference sequence). This CDR3 has 17 residues. After removal of 5 bases from V and 0 bases from J, the junction contained 8 bases not matched to a gene. The CDR3 DNA is TGTGCCAGCAGCCCCTCTAGCGGGGGGTCGTACCAAGAGACCCAGTACTTC. Translated: CASSPSSGGSYQETQYF.

The CDR3 nucleotides are TGTGCCAGCAGCCTAGGGGGGACCCAGCCCCAGCATTTT. Its protein product is CASSLGGTQPQHF. J is TRBJ1-5 and V is TRBV5-6; a possible D gene is TRBD1 (6 bases). Germline V gene lookup returns CDR1 SGHDT and CDR2 YYEEEE. The length of the CDR3 is 13 residues. Trimming took 4 bases from V and 7 from J, leaving 12 bases between them. Full variable domain (missing parts from reference TRBV5-6 and TRBJ1-5): DAGVTQSPTHLIKTRGQQVTLRCSPKSGHDTVSWYQQALGQGPQFIFQYYEEEERQRGNFPDRFSGHQFPNYSSELNVNALLLGDSALYLCASSLGGTQPQHFGDGTRLSIL.

J is TRBJ1-2 and V is TRBV19, with D tentatively TRBD1 (5 bases). V was trimmed by 5 bases and J by 6 bases, leaving 13 bases between them. In germline, CDR1 is LNHDA, CDR2 SQIVND (reference sequence). The CDR3 has 13 residues. The CDR3 DNA reads as TGTGCCAGTAGTCCCCTGGGGGGGGATGGCTACACCTTC. Its translation is CASSPLGGDGYTF. Full variable domain (outside the CDR3, taken from reference TRBV19 and TRBJ1-2): DGGITQSPKYLFRKEGQNVTLSCEQNLNHDAMYWYRQDPGQGLRLIYYSQIVNDFQKGDIAEGYSVSREKKESFPLTVTSAQKNPTAFYLCASSPLGGDGYTFGSGTRLTVV.

V gene TRBV6-4 combines with J gene TRBJ1-1, with 8 positions matching TRBD1. This CDR3 contains 16 residues. CDR1 MRHNA and CDR2 SNTAGT come from the germline V gene. V was pared by 7 bases and J by 6 bases, with 16 bases of the junction left unmatched. As DNA, the CDR3 is TGTGCCAGCAAGAACGAATGGCAGGGGGCATTACCTGAAGCTTTCTTT. Amino acids: CASKNEWQGALPEAFF.

This clone was picked up one time. The chain links TRBV4-1 to TRBJ1-5; D is perhaps TRBD1 (6 bases). The CDR3 has 17 residues. Trimming left V 3 bases short and J 1 base short, with 16 bases between. The V gene's germline CDR1 is MGHRA and CDR2 YSYEKL. CDR3 sequence (DNA): TGCGCCAGCAGCCAGGTGTACAGGGACGAAAGCAATCAGCCCCAGCATTTT. It translates to CASSQVYRDESNQPQHF.

DNA of the CDR3: TGTGCCATCAGTGATTGGATAGGTAATGGGGGCGAGTTTACCTACGAGCAGTACTTC. Translating gives CAISDWIGNGGEFTYEQYF. This chain links TRBV10-3 with TRBJ2-5; D may be TRBD1 (6 bases). The tail of the sequence fits TRBJ2-7 better, so the J call may be wrong. Germline lookup yields CDR1 ENHRY and CDR2 SYGVKD. This CDR3 comprises 19 residues.

This clone was observed once. The chain recombines TRBV5-5 with TRBJ1-1, with TRBD1 matching 7 bases. The CDR3 has 13 amino acids. Per germline, CDR1 SGHKS and CDR2 YYEKEE (reference sequence). The V and J ends lost 6 bases and 3 bases, in that order; junction bases with no gene match: 5. DNA of the CDR3: TGTGCCAGCACTCCCCAGGGGGACACTGAAGCTTTCTTT. It encodes CASTPQGDTEAFF.

The genes are TRBV14 and TRBJ2-1, with D perhaps TRBD1 (6 bases). CDR3 length: 17 amino acids. Germline V gene lookup returns CDR1 SGHDN and CDR2 FVKESK. Trimming stripped 0 bases from V and 0 bases from J, with 12 bases between. CDR3 coding DNA: TGTGCCAGCAGCCAAGATGTAACAGGGCGCTCCTACAATGAGCAGTTCTTC. Encoded protein: CASSQDVTGRSYNEQFF.

The CDR3 DNA reads TGTGCCAGCAGCCAGGACAGGAGCCAGTACGAGCAGTACTTC. Its translation is CASSQDRSQYEQYF. The gene calls are TRBV7-9 and TRBJ2-7; 7 positions agree with TRBD1. The V and J ends lost 5 bases and 4 bases, in that order; junction bases with no gene match: 8. From germline, CDR1 is SEHNR and CDR2 FQNEAQ (reference sequence). CDR3 length: 14 amino acids.

In DNA, the CDR3 is TGTGCCAGCTCACCACCGGACCGATACGAGCAGTACTTC. This translates into CASSPPDRYEQYF. The J gene is TRBJ2-7, the V gene TRBV18; D ambiguous. V shed 0 bases and J shed 4 bases, with 7 bases lying between them. The CDR3 runs to 13 residues. Germline CDR1 and CDR2: KGHSH and LQKENI.

The chain couples TRBV21-1 to TRBJ2-4; whether TRBD2, the table's D call, matches the DNA was not checked. TRBV21-1 constitutes a pseudogene. The CDR3 has 18 amino acids. The CDR3 DNA sequence: TGTGCCAGCATCAACGGGGGGCGCCAGCCTTCGGGCAAAAACATTCAGTACTTC. It codes for CASINGGRQPSGKNIQYF.

This chain links TRBV6-1 with TRBJ2-5; D call uncertain. The CDR3 has 13 residues. Per the germline V gene, CDR1 is MNHNS and CDR2 is SASEGT. Trimming left V 7 bases short and J 7 bases short, with 16 bases between. The CDR3 region is CASKGVMEGTQYF. The CDR3 region has the DNA TGTGCCAGCAAGGGTGTCATGGAAGGGACCCAGTACTTC.

Written as DNA, the CDR3 is TGTGCCAGCAGATCGACCGGGACTAGGGGGCAAAACATTCAGTACTTC. It encodes CASRSTGTRGQNIQYF. The J gene is TRBJ2-4, the V gene TRBV7-9, with TRBD2 as a possible D gene (8 bases). There are 16 residues in the CDR3. Trimming stripped 6 bases from V and 5 bases from J, with 20 bases between. Germline loops: CDR1 SEHNR, CDR2 FQNEAQ (reference sequence). Together with reference TRBV7-9 and TRBJ2-4, the CDR3 gives the full variable domain: DTGVSQNPRHKITKRGQNVTFRCDPISEHNRLYWYRQTLGQGPEFLTYFQNEAQLEKSRLLSDRFSAERPKGSFSTLEIQRTEQGDSAMYLCASRSTGTRGQNIQYFGAGTRLSVL.

In its sample, this clone was seen once. The J gene is TRBJ2-6, the V gene TRBV15; possible D gene TRBD2, 6 bases. The V end lost 0 bases, the J end lost 1 base, and 22 bases lay between the germline ends. Germline V lookup: CDR1 LNHNV, CDR2 YYDKDF (reference sequence). This CDR3 contains 21 residues. In nucleotides, the CDR3 is TGTGCCACCAGCAGAGAGGCTTTTGTTTGGGGAGGTGGGTCTGGGGCCAACGTCCTGACTTTC. Protein sequence: CATSREAFVWGGGSGANVLTF.

This chain joins TRBV4-2 and TRBJ2-5; D gene uncertain. Matching the DNA end better, TRBJ2-7 makes the J call doubtful. From germline, CDR1 is LGHNA and CDR2 YNFKEQ. This CDR3 region has 14 residues. CDR3 sequence reads: CASSRRTRPYEQYF. The DNA for the CDR3 is TGTGCCAGCAGCCGACGGACCCGCCCTTACGAGCAGTACTTC.

J is TRBJ2-2 and V is TRBV19, with D uncertain. Trimming left V 4 bases short and J 0 bases short, with 9 bases between. The CDR3 extends over 15 amino acids. Germline-derived CDR1 and CDR2 are LNHDA and SQIVND (reference sequence). CDR3 region: CASSRAATNTGELFF. In DNA form, the CDR3 reads TGTGCCAGTAGTAGGGCAGCAACGAACACCGGGGAGCTGTTTTTT.

J is TRBJ2-3 and V is TRBV18; the D gene is possibly TRBD1 (6 bases). CDR3 length: 15 residues. Trimming pared 2 bases from V and 3 bases from J, leaving 12 bases between. CDR1 is KGHSH, CDR2 LQKENI, per germline. The CDR3 sequence: CASSPYRERTDTQYF. DNA of the CDR3: TGTGCCAGCTCACCATACAGGGAGAGGACAGATACGCAGTATTTT.

The chain links TRBV4-3 to TRBJ2-1; D is undetermined. Looked up from germline, CDR1 is LGHNA and CDR2 is YSLEER. This CDR3 contains 13 residues. Trimming left V 1 base short and J 8 bases short, with 9 bases between. CDR3 coding DNA: TGCGCCAGCAGCCAAGTGGCGGCCCATGAGCAGTTCTTC. Protein: CASSQVAAHEQFF.

This rearrangement joins TRBV4-1 to TRBJ1-6, with unresolved D. Germline lookup yields CDR1 MGHRA and CDR2 YSYEKL. Trimming took 8 bases from V and 0 from J, leaving 14 bases between them. This CDR3 is 16 amino acids long. The DNA for the CDR3 is TGCGCCAGCGGGAACCCGCGGAGCTCCTATAATTCACCCCTCCACTTT. Its translation is CASGNPRSSYNSPLHF.